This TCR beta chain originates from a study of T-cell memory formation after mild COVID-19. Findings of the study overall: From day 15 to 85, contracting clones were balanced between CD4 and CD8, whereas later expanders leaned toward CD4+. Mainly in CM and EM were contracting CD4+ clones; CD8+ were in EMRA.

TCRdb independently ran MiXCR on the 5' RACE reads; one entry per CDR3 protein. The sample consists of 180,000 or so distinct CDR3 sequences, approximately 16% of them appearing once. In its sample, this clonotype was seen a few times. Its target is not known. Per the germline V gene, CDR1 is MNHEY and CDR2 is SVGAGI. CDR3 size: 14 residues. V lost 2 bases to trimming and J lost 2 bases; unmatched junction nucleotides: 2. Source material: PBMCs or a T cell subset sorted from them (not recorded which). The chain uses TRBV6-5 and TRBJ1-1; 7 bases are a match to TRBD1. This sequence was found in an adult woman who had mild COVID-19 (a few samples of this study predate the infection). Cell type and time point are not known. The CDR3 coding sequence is TGTGCCAGCAGTTACCGGGACAGCAACACTGAAGCTTTCTTT. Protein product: CASSYRDSNTEAFF.